The clone carrying this TCR beta chain appeared a few times. The antigen is not known. The record originates from a study of beta chain features in type 1 diabetes. Study-wide results and limits: High TCR expression in some cells could lead to their over-representation in cDNA sequencing. In the patient group, naive, central memory and Treg TCRB repertoires seemed more alike than in the healthy donor group. Moderate yet significant TCRB CDR3 shortening was seen in Type 1 diabetes patients in all four CD4+ subsets.

Once sorted, every population was more than 98% pure. Since all of the isolated RNA was reverse transcribed, expressed TCRB transcripts were what got sequenced. An average of approximately 3.4 million reads was obtained for naive, central memory and regulatory T cell samples. Using immunoSEQ multiplex PCR, the repertoire was profiled, and TCRdb retains in-frame clones only, with some absent. The table lists some 290,000 clones, 14% of them singletons. This CDR3 contains 16 residues. Germline V gives CDR1 MNHEY, CDR2 SMNVEV (reference sequence). Trimming cost V 3 bases and J 4 bases; bases outside gene matches: 5.

The chain combines TRBV27 with TRBJ2-6; 8 bases map to TRBD1. The specimen sequenced was naive CD4+ T cells from blood. The receptor was derived from a man younger than 45 with type 1 diabetes. This CDR3 is CASSFHQGAGANVLTF. DNA for the CDR3: TGTGCCAGCAGTTTCCATCAGGGGGCCGGGGCCAACGTCCTGACTTTC.